A selection of T cell receptor beta chains follows, all from one sample in a study of shared clonotypes between healthy human individuals. This table comes from immunoSEQ multiplex PCR, and its TCRdb copy is limited to in-frame clones, with some not included. The repertoire has roughly 2.1 million clones, 85% to 95% of them found once; the top ten carry under 2%. The sample consisted of naive CD8+ T cells from PBMCs. The receptors were gathered from a man younger than 35 in good health. Some clones in this sample may be carry-over from other donors' samples. The CDR3 runs from the conserved cysteine through the conserved F or W. The D gene is left open where the match is weak. The size field is filled for only some rows; it gives once, few, many or a size class.

CASSPWRDELHEQYF TGTGCCAGCAGCCCGTGGAGGGACGAGCTCCACGAGCAGTACTTC NA NA TRBJ2-7 TRBV5-5
CASSLRSNPYEQYF TGTGCCAGCAGTTTAAGGTCTAACCCCTACGAGCAGTACTTC NA NA TRBJ2-7 TRBV27
CASRPSQAANEQFF TGTGCCAGCAGACCCTCCCAGGCGGCCAATGAGCAGTTCTTC NA NA TRBJ2-1 TRBV7-9
CASSQGFGEGPHGYTF TGTGCCAGCAGCCAAGGATTTGGGGAGGGGCCACATGGCTACACCTTC once NA TRBJ1-2 TRBV7-8
CASSYLTPGEKLFF TGTGCCAGCAGTTACTTAACCCCGGGCGAAAAACTGTTTTTT NA NA TRBJ1-4 TRBV6-6
CASRATGANTGELFF TGTGCCAGCAGGGCAACAGGGGCGAACACCGGGGAGCTGTTTTTT once TRBD1 TRBJ2-2 TRBV7-3
CASSIDERGLNTEAFF TGTGCCAGTAGTATAGATGAAAGGGGACTGAACACTGAAGCTTTCTTT NA NA TRBJ1-1 TRBV19
CAIKEVYGYTF TGTGCCATCAAGGAGGTCTATGGCTACACCTTC NA NA TRBJ1-2 TRBV6-1
CATSRDLPGPSYEQYF TGTGCCACCAGCAGAGATCTCCCAGGACCCAGTTACGAGCAGTACTTC NA NA TRBJ2-7 TRBV15
CASSLAGGFVAGELFF TGCGCCAGCAGCTTGGCCGGTGGGTTTGTGGCCGGGGAGCTGTTTTTT NA NA TRBJ2-2 TRBV5-1
CASSPERDFSIHQETQYF TGCGCCAGCAGCCCGGAACGGGACTTCTCGATCCATCAAGAGACCCAGTACTTC NA NA TRBJ2-5 TRBV4-1